This T cell receptor (beta chain) came from a study of cytomegalovirus exposure and HLA in healthy donors. At the level of the study: From donors who were HLA-typed, an early data release held approximately 84 million unique TCRs.

Study-wide results and caveats: Serostatus for CMV was the only available immune exposure information. With DRB1 most and HLA-C fewest, TCR association rates differed between HLA loci in a later analysis. A few V segments could not be told apart, such as TRBV6-2 and TRBV6-3, and were left out.

This clone turned up a few times. Its matching antigen is unknown. The CDR3 contains 15 residues. Trimming took 4 bases from V and 13 from J, leaving 21 bases between them. Germline values: CDR1 SGHDT, CDR2 YYEEEE. The PCR used 60 Vbeta and 13 Jbeta primers. Only in-frame clones appear in the TCRdb table, and some are missing; sequencing was by immunoSEQ multiplex PCR. The data hold around 140,000 clones, with 75% to 80% observed a single time. The origin of this receptor is a male donor in good health and CMV-seronegative. The sequencing sample was made of PBMCs. The chain joins TRBV5-6 to TRBJ1-6; possible D gene TRBD1, 5 bases. The CDR3 DNA follows: TGTGCCAGCAGCCAGCGACAGCCCTGGTTAGGGCCCCTCCACTTT. It is translated as CASSQRQPWLGPLHF.